A selection of T cell receptor beta chains follows, all from one sample in a study of cytomegalovirus exposure and HLA in healthy donors. Sequenced by immunoSEQ multiplex PCR; TCRdb stores in-frame clones only, minus some. The sample records 85,000 to 130,000 clones, 75% being singletons. Source material: PBMCs. The origin of the receptors is a male donor in good health and CMV-seropositive. Both conserved end residues are trimmed from each CDR3. Each record gives: CDR3 length, J gene, V gene, CDR3 protein.

12	TRBJ2-7	TRBV27	ASSPMDISYEQY
13	TRBJ2-7	TRBV28	ASSSVTGNSYEQY
15	TRBJ2-7	TRBV7-2	ASSLLGTQGDSYEQY
16	TRBJ2-3	TRBV7-6	ASSGSGTESYYTDTQY
14	TRBJ2-1	TRBV2	ASSEAQRGGQDEQF
13	TRBJ2-3	TRBV30	AWSLPDSNDDTQY
12	TRBJ2-7	TRBV9	ASSVEGASYEQY
12	TRBJ2-7	TRBV27	ASSIDRRSYEQY
14	TRBJ1-5	TRBV19	ASRLGTTYSNQPQH
16	TRBJ2-7	TRBV13	ASRERGRGGPAAYEQY
11	TRBJ1-2	TRBV9	ASSVGQGYGYT
14	TRBJ2-7	TRBV4-1	ASSHAPDRGVGEQY
13	TRBJ2-3	TRBV5-1	ASTRAGSSTDTQY
15	TRBJ2-2	TRBV4-3	ASSQDPAGGPGGELF
11	TRBJ2-5	TRBV6-6	ASRRGSDETQY
13	TRBJ1-1	TRBV18	ASSLSTGTGTEAF
17	TRBJ2-7	TRBV2	ASALRSAGLAIKGYEQY
14	TRBJ1-1	TRBV7-8	ASSPLGQGRNTEAF
11	TRBJ1-2	TRBV27	ASRRQGNYGYT
15	TRBJ1-3	TRBV27	ASSLHWTEEAGNTIY
9	TRBJ2-1	TRBV28	ASMRRAEQF
12	TRBJ2-7	TRBV7-2	ASSLSRGGYEQY
14	TRBJ2-7	TRBV4-2	ASKAGGLAGAYEQY
13	TRBJ2-3	TRBV13	ASSLVGHGADTQY
15	TRBJ2-3	TRBV4-3	ASSQEGRTGGPDTQY
13	TRBJ2-3	TRBV2	ASSLSGVSTDTQY
13	TRBJ1-1	TRBV7-2	ASSLQQGSNTEAF
13	TRBJ2-7	TRBV25-1	ASSGTAGSSYEQY
12	TRBJ1-1	TRBV7-2	ASSLDGMNTEAF
10	TRBJ1-1	TRBV28	ASSSRVREAF
9	TRBJ2-7	TRBV11-2	ASSLADEQY
11	TRBJ2-5	TRBV4-2	ASSQEFKETQY
13	TRBJ2-7	TRBV7-9	ASSSSGTYYYEQY
13	TRBJ2-3	TRBV4-1	ASSQDIGATDTQY
13	TRBJ2-7	TRBV13	ASSLETSGSCEQY
11	TRBJ1-4	TRBV5-1	ASSILDREKLF
13	TRBJ2-7	TRBV2	ASSLKAGSSYEQY
13	TRBJ1-5	TRBV7-2	ASTPQGQLGQPQH
13	TRBJ2-7	TRBV4-1	ASSHRGTATYEQY
14	TRBJ2-3	TRBV6-5	ASSSPLRSSTDTQY
12	TRBJ2-5	TRBV7-6	ASSFLQNQETQY
16	TRBJ2-7	TRBV7-9	ASSLGGWAGGLSYEQY
11	TRBJ2-1	TRBV25-1	ASSGAWNNEQF
12	TRBJ2-5	TRBV7-2	ASSFRGQGGTQY
14	TRBJ2-5	TRBV4-2	ASSQDRGLAGPTQY
13	TRBJ2-7	TRBV2	ASRESAGDSYEQY
12	TRBJ2-7	TRBV28	ASSSPLLATEQY
14	TRBJ2-2	TRBV7-2	ASSLSGTTNTGELF
14	TRBJ2-7	TRBV4-3	ASSQDAQGFPYEQY
13	TRBJ1-5	TRBV7-2	ASSAQGTVNQPQH